One and the same sample provided the 30 T cell receptor beta chains below, sequenced in a study of T-cell memory formation after mild COVID-19. Each CDR3 protein gets one entry after TCRdb re-called the 5' RACE reads with MiXCR. The sample includes 550,000 to 600,000 distinct CDR3 sequences, around 15% of them seen just once. Source material: PBMCs or a T cell subset sorted from them (not recorded which). These receptors were collected from an adult woman who had mild COVID-19 (a few samples of this study predate the infection). Cell type and time point are not known.

The genes are TRBV12-3 or TRBV12-4 and TRBJ2-1; D may be TRBD1 (7 bases). The CDR3 runs to 15 residues. The ends were cut back, 6 bases at V and 7 bases at J, with 19 bases in the middle. The CDR3 DNA reads as TGTGCCAGCAGCCCCTGGAGGGGGCGCGAGAATGAGCAGTTCTTC. Translation gives CASSPWRGRENEQFF.

V is TRBV24-1 and J is TRBJ2-3; 7 bases are a match to TRBD2. The CDR3 extends over 13 amino acids. Germline V CDR1 and CDR2: KGHDR, SFDVKD. V shed 12 bases and J 0 bases; nucleotides not matched to a gene: 5. The CDR3 DNA sequence: TGTGCCGCTGGGGGAGGGAGCACAGATACGCAGTATTTT. Translated: CAAGGGSTDTQYF.

The CDR3 DNA reads TGTGCCAGCAGAAGGGTTAACTATGGCTACACCTTC. Protein sequence: CASRRVNYGYTF. The chain couples TRBV27 to TRBJ1-2, with D uncertain. CDR1 is MNHEY, CDR2 SMNVEV, per germline (reference sequence). This CDR3 is built from 12 residues. The V gene lost 6 bases and the J gene lost 1 base, with 6 bases spanning the gap.

The V and J genes are TRBV7-2 and TRBJ2-3; 7 bases map to TRBD1. Germline assignment: CDR1 SGHTA and CDR2 FQGNSA. V was clipped by 2 bases and J by 2 bases; unmatched bases: 10. The CDR3 loop spans 17 amino acids. The CDR3: CASSLLGQVISTDTQYF. CDR3 nucleotide sequence: TGTGCCAGCAGCTTACTAGGACAGGTGATTTCCACAGATACGCAGTATTTT.

The CDR3 loop reads CASALRGMNTEAFF. The CDR3 nucleotides read TGTGCCAGCGCATTAAGGGGAATGAACACTGAAGCTTTCTTT. The gene calls are TRBV12-3 or TRBV12-4 and TRBJ1-1; maybe TRBD1 (5 bases). The CDR3 extends over 14 amino acids. Trimming took 8 bases from V and 0 from J, leaving 13 bases between them.

This clonotype came up many times. The CDR3 sequence: CASTRSGTGGTEAFF. The DNA of the CDR3 is TGTGCCAGCACTAGATCCGGGACAGGGGGCACTGAAGCTTTCTTT. The V and J genes are TRBV12-3 or TRBV12-4 and TRBJ1-1, with 11 bases lining up with TRBD1. The junction had 8 bases not matched to a gene; V was cut back by 7 bases and J by 4 bases. The CDR3 length is 15 residues.

This clonotype was found a few times. The chain couples TRBV6-5 to TRBJ2-7, with 10 nucleotides matching TRBD2. Germline CDR1 is MNHEY and CDR2 is SVGAGI. J lost 4 bases, V lost 2 bases, and 11 bases had no gene match. This CDR3 has 17 amino acids. This CDR3 reads CASSYGLAGELQYEQYF. CDR3 DNA sequence: TGTGCCAGCAGTTACGGCCTAGCGGGAGAACTTCAATACGAGCAGTACTTC.

This clonotype occurred a few times. The chain links TRBV12-3 or TRBV12-4 to TRBJ2-2; TRBD1 aligns across 9 bases. This CDR3 region has 16 residues. V lost 6 bases to trimming and J lost 0 bases; unmatched junction nucleotides: 5. The CDR3 coding sequence is TGTGCCAGCAGAACACAGGGGGCTTCGAACACCGGGGAGCTGTTTTTT. It encodes CASRTQGASNTGELFF.

The rearrangement joins TRBV5-1 to TRBJ2-1; D is possibly TRBD2 (6 bases). Germline CDR1 SGHRS, CDR2 YFSETQ. V dropped 2 bases and J dropped 0 bases, with 15 bases sitting between them. The CDR3 loop spans 17 amino acids. CDR3 region: CASSLRREIRSYNEQFF. The CDR3 DNA reads TGCGCCAGCAGCTTAAGGCGGGAAATCCGCTCCTACAATGAGCAGTTCTTC.

The V and J genes are TRBV28 and TRBJ1-5; TRBD1 aligns across 11 bases. J was trimmed by 1 base and V by 6 bases; bases with no gene match: 5. Germline lookup yields CDR1 MDHEN and CDR2 SYDVKM. This CDR3 spans 16 amino acids. The CDR3 spells CASRGQGGSSNQPQHF. Written as DNA, the CDR3 is TGTGCCAGCAGGGGACAGGGGGGTAGCAGCAATCAGCCCCAGCATTTT.

The chain carries TRBV4-2 and TRBJ1-2; D may be TRBD1 (5 bases). Germline V CDR1 and CDR2: LGHNA, YNFKEQ. The CDR3 spans 14 residues. V was cut by 1 base and J by 8 bases, with 14 bases left in between. The CDR3, as DNA: TGTGCCAGCAGCCAAGTCGGGACGGATGGCGGCTACACCTTC. Translated, it gives CASSQVGTDGGYTF.

This clonotype has ten or more counts. The rearrangement links TRBV7-2 to TRBJ2-2; D perhaps matches TRBD1 (6 bases). V lost 1 base, J lost 5 bases, and 17 bases lay in between. The CDR3 is 17 residues long. CDR1 is SGHTA, CDR2 FQGNSA, per germline. CDR3 sequence reads: CASSLVPGTLMTGELFF. For the CDR3, the DNA is TGTGCCAGCAGCTTAGTCCCAGGGACACTTATGACCGGGGAGCTGTTTTTT.

As to this clonotype: A clone one base away is much larger, so this may be a read error. The chain recombines TRBV27 with TRBJ2-3; 11 bases align to TRBD2. This CDR3 is built from 16 residues. J gave up 3 bases and V 5 bases, and 7 bases lay outside the gene matches. Per the germline V gene, CDR1 is MNHEY and CDR2 is SMNVEV (reference sequence). The CDR3 DNA reads TGTGCCAGCAGTACAGAGGGACTAGCGGTGACAGATACGCAGTATTTT. Translating it yields CASSTEGLAVTDTQYF.

This clonotype has just a few counts. The chain uses TRBV29-1 and TRBJ2-1, with D possibly being TRBD1 or TRBD2 (6 bases each). This CDR3 is built from 14 residues. Trimming pared 6 bases from V and 8 bases from J, leaving 20 bases between. Germline V gives CDR1 SQVTM, CDR2 ANQGSEA. DNA for the CDR3: TGCAGCGTAGGGGGGAGGCAGGGAGTGTATGAGCAGTTCTTC. It encodes CSVGGRQGVYEQFF.

This clonotype was recorded a few times. The chain employs TRBV12-3 or TRBV12-4 and TRBJ1-5; D unclear. V was shortened by 3 bases and J by 4 bases, with 4 bases between the two germline ends. The CDR3 contains 12 residues. The CDR3 DNA is TGTGCCAGCAGTTTCGCGAATCAGCCCCAGCATTTT. Its translation is CASSFANQPQHF.

CDR3 DNA: TGCAGCGTTGGAGACAGCCGCTACGAGCAGTACTTC. It translates to CSVGDSRYEQYF. The chain has TRBV29-1 and TRBJ2-7; tentative D call: TRBD1 (5 bases). Germline values: CDR1 SQVTM, CDR2 ANQGSEA. Trimming shortened V by 4 bases and J by 3 bases, and 10 bases separated the two germline ends. The CDR3 loop spans 12 amino acids.

The V and J genes are TRBV9 and TRBJ2-1; D is perhaps TRBD2 (6 bases). Trimming removed 7 bases at V and 4 bases at J, with 18 bases between. CDR3 size: 15 residues. Germline CDR1 is SGDLS and CDR2 is YYNGEE. DNA for the CDR3: TGTGCCAGCGCAATTTCCGCGGGGCAGTACAATGAGCAGTTCTTC. Translated, it gives CASAISAGQYNEQFF.

J is TRBJ2-1 and V is TRBV20-1; 9 positions agree with TRBD2. With 1 base clipped from V and 4 bases from J, the junction kept 8 bases outside the gene matches. Germline V gene lookup returns CDR1 DFQATT and CDR2 SNEGSKA (reference sequence). The CDR3 spans 16 residues. CDR3: CSARAPGTSIYNEQFF. The CDR3 bases are TGCAGTGCTAGAGCTCCGGGGACTAGCATATACAATGAGCAGTTCTTC.

This clonotype was detected a few times. V usage is TRBV12-3 or TRBV12-4 and J usage is TRBJ1-2; D is undetermined. CDR3 length: 13 residues. The V end lost 2 bases, the J end lost 4 bases, and 8 bases lay between the germline ends. DNA for the CDR3: TGTGCCAGCAGTTTAAGTGAGTCCTATGGCTACACCTTC. This translates into CASSLSESYGYTF.

The chain couples TRBV7-9 to TRBJ2-2, with D tentatively TRBD2 (5 bases). The germline CDR1 and CDR2 sequences are SEHNR and FQNEAQ (reference sequence). With 3 bases removed from V and 6 bases from J, the gap between germline ends came to 8 bases. This CDR3 is 13 amino acids long. CDR3 sequence reads: CASSLEAAGELFF. The CDR3 region has the DNA TGTGCCAGCAGCTTGGAGGCGGCCGGGGAGCTGTTTTTT.

V gene TRBV20-1 combines with J gene TRBJ1-5; no firm D call. Germline loops: CDR1 DFQATT, CDR2 SNEGSKA (reference sequence). The ends were cut back, 5 bases at V and 2 bases at J, with 4 bases in the middle. The CDR3 totals 11 residues. The CDR3 nucleotides are TGCAGTGCTTACGGCAATCAGCCCCAGCATTTT. Its protein is CSAYGNQPQHF.

This chain uses TRBV5-6 with TRBJ1-1; tentative D call: TRBD1 (6 bases). Trimming shortened V by 4 bases and J by 1 base, and 11 bases separated the two germline ends. Per germline, CDR1 SGHDT and CDR2 YYEEEE. The CDR3 loop spans 14 amino acids. The CDR3 region has the DNA TGTGCCAGCAGCCGGGGACACCAGAACACTGAAGCTTTCTTT. The encoded protein is CASSRGHQNTEAFF.

This chain uses TRBV11-2 with TRBJ1-1; perhaps TRBD1 as D (6 bases). V lost 3 bases to trimming and J lost 0 bases, with 29 bases between them. The CDR3 covers 21 residues. CDR1 and CDR2 (germline): SGHAT, FQNNGV. Written as DNA, the CDR3 is TGTGCCAGCAGCTTCCAGCTCCGGGGGGCAGGGGCCGATGGGATGAACACTGAAGCTTTCTTT. It is translated as CASSFQLRGAGADGMNTEAFF.

The CDR3 here is CASSPWERDKQYF. The CDR3 DNA is TGTGCCAGCTCACCTTGGGAACGAGATAAGCAGTACTTC. The rearrangement uses TRBV18 and TRBJ2-7; the D is unclear. The CDR3 has 13 residues. Germline loops: CDR1 KGHSH, CDR2 LQKENI. Trimming took 3 bases from V and 8 from J, leaving 14 bases between them.

The V and J genes are TRBV7-9 and TRBJ2-3, with 12 bases matching TRBD2. CDR1 is SEHNR, CDR2 FQNEAQ, per germline (reference sequence). This CDR3 is built from 15 residues. V trimming: 6 bases; J trimming: 8 bases; junction bases outside the gene matches: 9. This chain's CDR3 is CASRRLAGDLTTQYF. In DNA form, the CDR3 reads TGTGCCAGCAGGCGACTAGCGGGGGACTTAACTACGCAGTATTTT.

This chain uses TRBV11-3 with TRBJ2-2, with D perhaps matching TRBD1 (6 bases). Trimming took 4 bases from V and 0 from J, leaving 15 bases between them. Germline-derived CDR1 and CDR2 are SGHNT and YENEEA. CDR3 length equals 17 residues. CDR3 amino acids: CASSSPGQLTNTGELFF. The CDR3 bases are TGTGCCAGCAGCTCGCCGGGACAACTGACGAACACCGGGGAGCTGTTTTTT.

This clonotype has just a few counts. The rearrangement uses TRBV29-1 and TRBJ2-7; 8 bases fit TRBD1. CDR3 length: 13 residues. Germline V gene data show CDR1 as SQVTM and CDR2 as ANQGSEA. V gave up 6 bases and J gave up 2 bases; unmatched junction bases: 6. This CDR3 is CSVRTGSPYEQYF. In DNA, the CDR3 is TGCAGCGTCCGGACAGGGAGCCCCTACGAGCAGTACTTC.

The sample holds a few counts of this clonotype. The rearrangement joins TRBV7-2 to TRBJ2-6; no firm D call. Between the trimmed V and J ends, which lost 2 bases and 1 base, there was a span of 9 bases. Germline CDR1 SGHTA, CDR2 FQGNSA. CDR3 size: 16 residues. CDR3 protein: CASSLRPASGANVLTF. The DNA of the CDR3 is TGTGCCAGCAGCTTAAGACCGGCATCTGGGGCCAACGTCCTGACTTTC.

The J gene is TRBJ2-5, the V gene TRBV5-1; 8 nucleotides agree with TRBD2. The CDR3 runs 15 residues. Trimming took 3 bases from V and 1 from J; bases not matched to a gene: 5. Germline V lookup: CDR1 SGHRS, CDR2 YFSETQ. The CDR3 spells CASSSTSGRQETQYF. CDR3 coding DNA: TGCGCCAGCAGCTCCACTAGCGGTCGCCAAGAGACCCAGTACTTC.

The table lists this clonotype with a few counts. The V gene is TRBV20-1, the J gene TRBJ1-4, with D tentatively TRBD1 (6 bases). The germline V gene has CDR1 DFQATT and CDR2 SNEGSKA (reference sequence). The CDR3 consists of 17 residues. Between the trimmed V and J ends, which lost 3 bases and 2 bases, there was a span of 19 bases. This chain's CDR3 is CSARSQGHTSTNEKLFF. The CDR3, as DNA: TGCAGTGCTAGGTCCCAGGGACACACGTCCACTAATGAAAAACTGTTTTTT.